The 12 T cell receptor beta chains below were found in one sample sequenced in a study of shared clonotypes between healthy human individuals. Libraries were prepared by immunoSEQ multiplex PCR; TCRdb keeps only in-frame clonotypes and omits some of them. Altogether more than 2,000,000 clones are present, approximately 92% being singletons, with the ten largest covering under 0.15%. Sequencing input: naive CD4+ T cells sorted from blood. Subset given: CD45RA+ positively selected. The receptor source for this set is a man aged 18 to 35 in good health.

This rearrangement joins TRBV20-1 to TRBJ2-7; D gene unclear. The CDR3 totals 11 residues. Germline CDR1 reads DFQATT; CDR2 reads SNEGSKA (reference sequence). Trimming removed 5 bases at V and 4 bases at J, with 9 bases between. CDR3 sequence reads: CSAPSNYEQYF. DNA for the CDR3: TGCAGTGCTCCCAGCAATTACGAGCAGTACTTC.

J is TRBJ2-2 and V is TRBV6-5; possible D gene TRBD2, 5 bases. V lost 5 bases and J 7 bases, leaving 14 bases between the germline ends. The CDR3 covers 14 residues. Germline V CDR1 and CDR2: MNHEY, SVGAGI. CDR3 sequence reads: CASSPERTGGELFF. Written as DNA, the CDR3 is TGTGCCAGCAGTCCGGAGAGGACTGGCGGGGAGCTGTTTTTT.

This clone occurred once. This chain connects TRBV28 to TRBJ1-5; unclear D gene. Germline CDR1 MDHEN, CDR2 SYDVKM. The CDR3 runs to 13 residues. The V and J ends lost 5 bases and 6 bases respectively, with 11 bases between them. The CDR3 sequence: CASSVPTVQPQHF. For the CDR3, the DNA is TGTGCCAGCAGTGTTCCTACAGTTCAGCCCCAGCATTTT.

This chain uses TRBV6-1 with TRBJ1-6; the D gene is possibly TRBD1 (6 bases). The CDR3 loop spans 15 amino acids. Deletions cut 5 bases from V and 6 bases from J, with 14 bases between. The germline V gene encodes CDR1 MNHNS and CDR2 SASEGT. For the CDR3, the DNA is TGTGCCAGCAGTCTCCGGACAGATCTTAATTCACCCCTCCACTTT. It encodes CASSLRTDLNSPLHF.

This CDR3 is CASRGTGEEAGYTF. The CDR3 nucleotides read TGTGCCAGCAGGGGGACAGGGGAAGAAGCTGGCTACACCTTC. The chain carries TRBV28 and TRBJ1-2, with TRBD1 identical over 10 bases. Germline lookup yields CDR1 MDHEN and CDR2 SYDVKM. The CDR3 covers 14 residues. Trimming at V came to 6 bases and at J to 7 bases, leaving 8 bases not matched to a gene.

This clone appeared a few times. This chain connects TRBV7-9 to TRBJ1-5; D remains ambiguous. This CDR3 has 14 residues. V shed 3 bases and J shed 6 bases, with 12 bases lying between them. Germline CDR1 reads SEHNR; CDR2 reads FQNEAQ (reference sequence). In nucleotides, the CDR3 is TGTGCCAGCAGCTTTACAGAATCGGGTCAGCCCCAGCATTTT. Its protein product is CASSFTESGQPQHF.

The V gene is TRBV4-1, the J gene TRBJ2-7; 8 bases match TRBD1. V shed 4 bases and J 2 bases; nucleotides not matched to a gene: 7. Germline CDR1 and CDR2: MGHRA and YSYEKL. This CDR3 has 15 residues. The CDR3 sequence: CASSPWGTGPYEQYF. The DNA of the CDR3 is TGCGCCAGCAGCCCCTGGGGGACAGGCCCCTACGAGCAGTACTTC.

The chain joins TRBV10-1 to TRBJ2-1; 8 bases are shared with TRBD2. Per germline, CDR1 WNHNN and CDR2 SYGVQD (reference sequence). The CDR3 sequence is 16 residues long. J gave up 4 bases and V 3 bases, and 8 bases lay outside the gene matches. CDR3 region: CASSDFSTSGYNEQFF. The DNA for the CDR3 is TGCGCCAGCAGTGACTTCAGTACTAGCGGATACAATGAGCAGTTCTTC.

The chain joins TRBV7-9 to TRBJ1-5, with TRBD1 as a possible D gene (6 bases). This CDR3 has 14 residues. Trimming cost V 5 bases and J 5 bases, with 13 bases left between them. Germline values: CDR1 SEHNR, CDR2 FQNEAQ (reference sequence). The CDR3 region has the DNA TGTGCCAGCAGCCGAAGCGGGGGCGATCAGCCCCAGCATTTT. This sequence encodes CASSRSGGDQPQHF.

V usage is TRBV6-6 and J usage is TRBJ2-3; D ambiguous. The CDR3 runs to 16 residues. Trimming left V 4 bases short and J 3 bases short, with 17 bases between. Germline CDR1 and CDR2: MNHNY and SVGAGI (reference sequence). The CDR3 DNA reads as TGTGCCAGCAGTTTACCCCGCACGGGTGAGACAGATACGCAGTATTTT. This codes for CASSLPRTGETDTQYF.

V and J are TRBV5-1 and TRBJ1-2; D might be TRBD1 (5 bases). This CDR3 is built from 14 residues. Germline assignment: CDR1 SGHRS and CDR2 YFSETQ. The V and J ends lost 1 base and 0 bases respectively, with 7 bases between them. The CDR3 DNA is TGCGCCAGCAGCTTGCAGGGAACTAACTATGGCTACACCTTC. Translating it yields CASSLQGTNYGYTF.

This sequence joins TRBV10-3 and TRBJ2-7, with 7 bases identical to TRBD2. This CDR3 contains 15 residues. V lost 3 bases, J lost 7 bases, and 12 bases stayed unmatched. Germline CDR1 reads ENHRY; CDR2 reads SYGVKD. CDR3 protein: CAISEAGPVSSEQYF. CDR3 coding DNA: TGTGCCATCAGTGAAGCGGGGCCTGTGAGCAGTGAGCAGTACTTC.